This TCR beta chain originates from a study of patients with pleural tuberculosis (dated by TCRdb to the mid-2010s). TCRdb records Illumina Genome Analyzer IIx as the sequencer. Using fastp trimming at Q25 and MiXCR clonotype assembly, TCRdb reanalyzed the public sequencing data and kept in-frame beta chains. Every distinct CDR3 protein forms one entry, paired with its most common genes and DNA. Here the sample has 45,000 to 55,000 distinct CDR3 sequences; about 6.8% occur a single time. Roughly 15% of the sample belongs to the ten largest clones. This clonotype showed up many times. Its antigen remains unidentified. Per-base quality was not reported, and no clone a single base away is much larger than it. The receptor comes from a human donor with pleural tuberculosis.

The sequenced DNA: TGCAGCGTTGGCGAAGGGGCTGGCTACACCTTC. Its protein reads: CSVGEGAGYTF. This chain joins TRBV29-1 to TRBJ1-2, with a tentative D gene TRBD1 over 5 matching bases. CDR1 SQVTM and CDR2 ANQGSEA were looked up in the germline V gene. The CDR3 measures 11 amino acids from cysteine to phenylalanine. Just the 33-base CDR3 DNA is kept, in frame starting at base 1. The germline ends are 10 bases apart after V is trimmed by 4 bases and J by 7 bases.